Each of the 16 T cell receptor beta chains below was sequenced from the same sample in a study of blood T cell repertoires in COVID-19. Data came from immunoSEQ multiplex PCR; TCRdb stores just in-frame clones and leaves some out. The repertoire holds 250,000 to 350,000 clones, with roughly 87% as singletons. The source material was peripheral blood. These receptors were taken from a woman in her forties or fifties who had recovered from COVID-19.

This sequence joins TRBV7-2 and TRBJ2-1; D gene unclear. Germline loops: CDR1 SGHTA, CDR2 FQGNSA. This CDR3 spans 15 amino acids. V lost 0 bases, J lost 6 bases, and 12 bases lay in between. CDR3 sequence reads: CASSLAAQPGNEQFF. DNA for the CDR3: TGTGCCAGCAGCTTAGCCGCGCAACCGGGCAATGAGCAGTTCTTC.

The rearrangement uses TRBV18 and TRBJ1-2, with a weak D call TRBD1 (6 bases). The CDR3 contains 13 residues. Germline loops: CDR1 KGHSH, CDR2 LQKENI. Trimming took 2 bases from V and 8 from J, leaving 12 bases between them. CDR3 sequence reads: CASSPAGASGYTF. The CDR3 DNA sequence: TGTGCCAGCTCACCAGCAGGGGCATCGGGCTACACCTTC.

The chain joins TRBV6-6 to TRBJ2-7; TRBD2 is a possible D gene (5 bases). The CDR3 extends over 15 amino acids. V lost 2 bases to trimming and J lost 0 bases, with 11 bases between them. Germline values: CDR1 MNHNY, CDR2 SVGAGI (reference sequence). The CDR3 is CASSYSGTTSYEQYF. In DNA form, the CDR3 reads TGTGCCAGCAGTTACAGCGGTACCACCTCCTACGAGCAGTACTTC.

The chain uses TRBV6-5 and TRBJ2-3; TRBD1 matches at 9 bases. The CDR3 sequence is 14 residues long. Losses at the gene ends were 6 bases for V and 3 bases for J; bases not matched to a gene: 4. Germline loops: CDR1 MNHEY, CDR2 SVGAGI. For the CDR3, the DNA is TGTGCCAGCAGGGACAGGGGAAGGACAGATACGCAGTATTTT. Translated: CASRDRGRTDTQYF.

The rearrangement links TRBV6-5 to TRBJ1-1; D not resolved. V dropped 0 bases and J dropped 5 bases, with 13 bases sitting between them. This CDR3 comprises 15 residues. Germline-derived CDR1 and CDR2 are MNHEY and SVGAGI. The CDR3 is CASSYSEGRVTEAFF. CDR3 bases: TGTGCCAGCAGTTACTCCGAAGGGAGGGTGACTGAAGCTTTCTTT.

For the CDR3, the DNA is TGTGCCAGCAGCGTAGGGCTAGCGGGGGGCCCAATCCAAGAGACCCAGTACTTC. Its translation: CASSVGLAGGPIQETQYF. The V call is TRBV9, the J call TRBJ2-5, with 11 bases aligning to TRBD2. CDR3 length equals 18 residues. Germline loops: CDR1 SGDLS, CDR2 YYNGEE. V was clipped by 0 bases and J by 1 base; unmatched bases: 8.

The genes are TRBV5-3 and TRBJ2-1, with D possibly matching TRBD1 (6 bases). TRBV5-3 is an ORF, and what it does is uncertain. V lost 3 bases to trimming and J lost 5 bases, with 15 bases between them. The CDR3 length is 15 residues. CDR3 sequence reads: CARSYGQPPHNEQFF. In nucleotides, the CDR3 is TGTGCCAGAAGCTACGGACAGCCACCCCACAATGAGCAGTTCTTC.

This chain uses TRBV6-4 with TRBJ1-2; 8 nucleotides agree with TRBD1. J lost 8 bases, V lost 4 bases, and 9 bases had no gene match. Looked up from germline, CDR1 is MRHNA and CDR2 is SNTAGT. The CDR3 spans 14 residues. The chain's CDR3 is CASSAGGDSGGYTF. The CDR3 bases are TGTGCCAGCAGTGCAGGGGGCGATTCTGGCGGCTACACCTTC.

About this clone: A read error may produce the germline difference seen at one junction end. The chain combines TRBV20-1 with TRBJ1-2; 8 bases match TRBD1. Germline loops: CDR1 DFQATT, CDR2 SNEGSKA (reference sequence). The CDR3 has 11 amino acids. The DNA for the CDR3 is TGCAGTGCTAGAGCGGACAGGGCGGCATTCTTC. Amino acids: CSARADRAAFF.

The chain recombines TRBV6-5 with TRBJ2-3; TRBD2 is a possible D gene (6 bases). The CDR3 covers 15 residues. The V gene lost 0 bases and the J gene lost 2 bases, with 9 bases spanning the gap. Germline loops: CDR1 MNHEY, CDR2 SVGAGI. This CDR3 reads CASSYSGGPTDTQYF. The CDR3 DNA reads TGTGCCAGCAGTTACTCGGGAGGACCCACAGATACGCAGTATTTT.

The chain combines TRBV27 with TRBJ2-5, with a weak D call TRBD1 (6 bases). Germline V gene data show CDR1 as MNHEY and CDR2 as SMNVEV (reference sequence). This CDR3 region has 14 residues. Trimming stripped 0 bases from V and 4 bases from J, with 9 bases between. The DNA for the CDR3 is TGTGCCAGCAGTTTATCCGGCAGGGGAGAGACCCAGTACTTC. Amino acids: CASSLSGRGETQYF.

This chain links TRBV6-5 with TRBJ2-2, with D possibly being TRBD2 (6 bases). V lost 2 bases and J 7 bases, leaving 11 bases between the germline ends. The CDR3 contains 14 residues. CDR1 and CDR2 from the germline V gene are MNHEY and SVGAGI. CDR3 in amino acids: CASSYQRVGGELFF. In nucleotides, the CDR3 is TGTGCCAGCAGTTACCAGCGGGTGGGCGGGGAGCTGTTTTTT.

This clone appeared once. The V call is TRBV5-1, the J call TRBJ1-1; D uncertain. Germline V lookup: CDR1 SGHRS, CDR2 YFSETQ. Trimming pared 1 base from V and 1 base from J, leaving 8 bases between. The CDR3 has 14 residues. This CDR3 reads CASSLTAANTEAFF. The CDR3 DNA reads as TGCGCCAGCAGCTTGACAGCCGCGAACACTGAAGCTTTCTTT.

The V gene is TRBV5-6, the J gene TRBJ1-6; 7 bases are a match to TRBD1. The CDR3 length is 17 residues. CDR1 and CDR2 from the germline V gene are SGHDT and YYEEEE. J lost 5 bases, V lost 2 bases, and 10 bases had no gene match. The CDR3 sequence: CASSFGPGTVNNSPLHF. The CDR3 bases are TGTGCCAGCAGCTTCGGACCCGGGACAGTTAATAATTCACCCCTCCACTTT.

The table lists this clone with a count of one. J is TRBJ1-1 and V is TRBV6-6; D is uncertain. CDR1 and CDR2 from the germline V gene are MNHNY and SVGAGI (reference sequence). V was clipped by 4 bases and J by 4 bases, with 16 bases between them. The CDR3 totals 15 residues. The CDR3 coding sequence is TGTGCCAGCAGTTCGCCCAGGCCGGTCGGCACTGAAGCTTTCTTT. Amino acid sequence: CASSSPRPVGTEAFF.

The chain is built from TRBV7-2 and TRBJ2-1; D might be TRBD2 (6 bases). With 4 bases removed from V and 9 bases from J, the gap between germline ends came to 13 bases. CDR3 size: 13 residues. The germline CDR1 and CDR2 sequences are SGHTA and FQGNSA. The CDR3 nucleotides are TGTGCCAGCAGCTCCCGACTAGTTCCTGAGCAGTTCTTC. Translating gives CASSSRLVPEQFF.